The following is a TCR beta chain sequence with its context. A multiplex PCR was run with 60 Vbeta primers and 13 Jbeta primers. Profiling relied on immunoSEQ multiplex PCR, and the TCRdb table lists in-frame clones only, not all of them. The sample consists of about 77,000 clones, around 78% of them appearing once. The sample comes from a study of cytomegalovirus exposure and HLA in healthy donors. This CDR3 region has 11 residues. The germline CDR1 and CDR2 sequences are SQVTM and ANQGSEA. This receptor was taken from a man in his forties in good health and CMV-seronegative. V usage is TRBV29-1 and J usage is TRBJ1-5; possible D gene TRBD1, 5 bases. Sequenced sample: PBMCs. The CDR3 nucleotides are TGCAACCCTAAGGGGTCTCAGCCCCAGCATTTT. It specifies CNPKGSQPQHF.